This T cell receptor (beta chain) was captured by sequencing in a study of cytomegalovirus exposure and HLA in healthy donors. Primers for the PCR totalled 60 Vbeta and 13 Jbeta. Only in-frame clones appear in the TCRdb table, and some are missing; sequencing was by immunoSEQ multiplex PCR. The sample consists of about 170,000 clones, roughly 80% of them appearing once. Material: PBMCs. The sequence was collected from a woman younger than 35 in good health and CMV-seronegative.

The DNA of the CDR3 is TGTGCCAGCAGCCCCCTAGGACAGGGACTGAACACTGAAGCTTTCTTT. Translation gives CASSPLGQGLNTEAFF. The J gene is TRBJ1-1, the V gene TRBV7-3; 8 bases agree with TRBD1. J was trimmed by 0 bases and V by 5 bases; bases with no gene match: 8. CDR3 size: 16 residues. Germline V CDR1 and CDR2: SGHTA, FQGTGA.